The 24 T cell receptor beta chains listed next were all sequenced from one sample in a study of CD8 T cells in Susac syndrome. With random hexamers, reverse transcription was performed on roughly 0.45 to 1 ug of RNA. MiXCR, applied by TCRdb to the immunoSEQ multiplex PCR reads, yields one record per CDR3 protein. The top ten hold roughly 0.97% of the sample, which has around 81,000 distinct CDR3 sequences, approximately 95% seen once. Specimen: CD8+ T cells from PBMCs. These receptors came from a human donor with Susac syndrome.

V usage is TRBV27 and J usage is TRBJ2-3, with 12 bases matching TRBD2. The CDR3 contains 14 residues. Germline lookup yields CDR1 MNHEY and CDR2 SMNVEV (reference sequence). J gave up 6 bases and V 6 bases, and 4 bases lay outside the gene matches. The CDR3 here is CASRLAGGLDTQYF. The CDR3 DNA follows: TGTGCCAGCAGGCTAGCGGGAGGGCTGGATACGCAGTATTTT.

The J gene is TRBJ2-1, the V gene TRBV9, with 10 bases lining up with TRBD2. CDR3 size: 15 residues. V lost 4 bases, J lost 4 bases, and 5 bases stayed unmatched. Germline CDR1 is SGDLS and CDR2 is YYNGEE. In DNA form, the CDR3 reads TGTGCCAGCAGCCCTCCTAGCGGGGGTTACAATGAGCAGTTCTTC. Encoded protein: CASSPPSGGYNEQFF.

This chain connects TRBV7-2 to TRBJ2-3; D gene ambiguous. The germline CDR1 and CDR2 sequences are SGHTA and FQGNSA. The CDR3 runs 13 residues. V was pared by 6 bases and J by 2 bases, with 9 bases between. CDR3 residues: CASSSVPTDTQYF. DNA of the CDR3: TGTGCCAGCAGTAGTGTGCCCACAGATACGCAGTATTTT.

J is TRBJ2-1 and V is TRBV20-1, with TRBD2 identical over 13 bases. From germline, CDR1 is DFQATT and CDR2 SNEGSKA (reference sequence). V was clipped by 6 bases and J by 2 bases; unmatched bases: 13. This CDR3 is 18 amino acids long. The CDR3, as DNA: TGCAGTGCCACGAGAATAGAAACTAGCGGGAGGGCCTACAATGAGCAGTTCTTC. As protein: CSATRIETSGRAYNEQFF.

Note on this clonotype: An end of the junction does not agree with germline; a read error may underlie this. V usage is TRBV7-7 and J usage is TRBJ2-2, with TRBD2 matching over 9 bases. CDR3 length: 15 residues. Germline CDR1 is SSHAT and CDR2 is FNYEAQ (reference sequence). The CDR3 loop is CASSSNSGSAGELFF. Here the CDR3 DNA reads TGTGCTAGCAGCTCAAATAGCGGGAGTGCCGGGGAGCTGTTTTTT.

The CDR3 sequence is CASSLGLAGELFF. In DNA form, the CDR3 reads TGTGCCAGCAGCTTAGGTCTAGCGGGGGAGCTGTTTTTT. V and J are TRBV7-2 and TRBJ2-2; a possible D gene is TRBD2 (6 bases). V dropped 1 base and J dropped 8 bases, with 8 bases sitting between them. There are 13 residues in the CDR3. The germline CDR1 and CDR2 sequences are SGHTA and FQGNSA.

This chain links TRBV15 with TRBJ2-7, with unresolved D. Germline V lookup: CDR1 LNHNV, CDR2 YYDKDF (reference sequence). Trimming stripped 1 base from V and 7 bases from J, with 8 bases between. This CDR3 has 12 residues. The CDR3 DNA sequence: TGTGCCACCAGCAGAGGCCCAGGAGAGCAGTACTTC. It translates to CATSRGPGEQYF.

Remarks on this clonotype: A read error may account for a junction end that differs from germline. The rearrangement links TRBV27 to TRBJ2-7, with 9 bases identical to TRBD1. CDR1 and CDR2 (germline): MNHEY, SMNVEV (reference sequence). CDR3 length: 20 residues. CDR3 coding DNA: TGTGCCAGCAGCTTATTCTCCCCGGGACAGGGAGGAGCTAACTCCTACGAGCAGTACTTC. Translating gives CASSLFSPGQGGANSYEQYF.

This rearrangement joins TRBV5-6 to TRBJ1-2; TRBD1 aligns across 7 bases. The V gene end was trimmed by 4 bases and the J gene end by 5 bases; junction bases not matched to a gene: 5. CDR1 and CDR2 from the germline V gene are SGHDT and YYEEEE. The CDR3 has 13 residues. This CDR3 reads CASSAGQTYGYTF. The CDR3 DNA follows: TGTGCCAGCAGCGCGGGACAGACATATGGCTACACCTTC.

This clonotype was counted a single time. V gene TRBV15 combines with J gene TRBJ1-1; D gene ambiguous. V was pared by 1 base and J by 7 bases, with 10 bases between. This CDR3 has 13 residues. Germline values: CDR1 LNHNV, CDR2 YYDKDF (reference sequence). The CDR3 sequence: CATSRAGGREAFF. CDR3 in DNA: TGTGCCACCAGCAGAGCGGGCGGTCGTGAAGCTTTCTTT.

This chain joins TRBV4-3 and TRBJ2-5, with 11 nucleotides matching TRBD2. The CDR3 runs to 15 residues. Germline lookup yields CDR1 LGHNA and CDR2 YSLEER. The junction had 3 bases not matched to a gene; V was cut back by 3 bases and J by 3 bases. Written as DNA, the CDR3 is TGCGCCAGCAGCCAGCTGACTAGCGGGAAAGAGACCCAGTACTTC. Translation: CASSQLTSGKETQYF.

The gene calls are TRBV19 and TRBJ2-1; D could derive from TRBD1 or TRBD2 (5 bases each). The CDR3 has 13 residues. Trimming pared 5 bases from V and 15 bases from J, leaving 20 bases between. Looked up from germline, CDR1 is LNHDA and CDR2 is SQIVND (reference sequence). The CDR3 DNA reads as TGTGCCAGTAGTTCTCCCGGGGCCGAGCAGGGGTTCTTC. Residues: CASSSPGAEQGFF. Combining the CDR3 with reference TRBV19 and TRBJ2-1 gives the whole variable domain DGGITQSPKYLFRKEGQNVTLSCEQNLNHDAMYWYRQDPGQGLRLIYYSQIVNDFQKGDIAEGYSVSREKKESFPLTVTSAQKNPTAFYLCASSSPGAEQGFFGPGTRLTVL.

The chain carries TRBV27 and TRBJ1-2, with D possibly matching TRBD1 (5 bases). The CDR3 contains 15 residues. Between the trimmed V and J ends, which lost 3 bases and 4 bases, there was a span of 15 bases. The germline gives CDR1 MNHEY, CDR2 SMNVEV (reference sequence). The CDR3 spells CASSLRWGAGYGYTF. DNA for the CDR3: TGTGCCAGCAGTTTGCGTTGGGGCGCAGGCTATGGCTACACCTTC.

The rearrangement links TRBV13 to TRBJ2-7, with D maybe TRBD2 (5 bases). V was trimmed by 3 bases and J by 3 bases, leaving 9 bases between them. Germline V CDR1 and CDR2: PRHDT, FYEKMQ (reference sequence). This CDR3 region has 13 residues. The CDR3 is CASSFRRGYEQYF. The CDR3 DNA reads as TGTGCCAGCAGCTTCCGCCGGGGCTACGAGCAGTACTTC.

The chain has TRBV30 and TRBJ2-1, with 11 nucleotides matching TRBD2. Germline assignment: CDR1 GTSNPN and CDR2 SVGIG (reference sequence). J gave up 3 bases and V 5 bases, and 6 bases lay outside the gene matches. This CDR3 is built from 15 residues. The CDR3 DNA follows: TGTGCCTGGGAGCCGGGACTAGCGGACTACAATGAGCAGTTCTTC. This translates into CAWEPGLADYNEQFF. Complete variable domain (other parts from reference TRBV30 and TRBJ2-1): SQTIHQWPATLVQPVGSPLSLECTVEGTSNPNLYWYRQAAGRGLQLLFYSVGIGQISSEVPQNLSASRPQDRQFILSSKKLLLSDSGFYLCAWEPGLADYNEQFFGPGTRLTVL.

The chain links TRBV7-9 to TRBJ2-7; no reliable D call. Trimming removed 5 bases from V and 0 bases from J, with 11 bases in between. The CDR3 length is 14 residues. The germline V gene has CDR1 SEHNR and CDR2 FQNEAQ (reference sequence). The CDR3 nucleotides read TGTGCCAGCAGCCCAGCAGTTAACTCCTACGAGCAGTACTTC. Amino acids: CASSPAVNSYEQYF. The entire variable domain, with the rest obtained from reference TRBV7-9 and TRBJ2-7, is as follows: DTGVSQNPRHKITKRGQNVTFRCDPISEHNRLYWYRQTLGQGPEFLTYFQNEAQLEKSRLLSDRFSAERPKGSFSTLEIQRTEQGDSAMYLCASSPAVNSYEQYFGPGTRLTVT.

The chain is built from TRBV28 and TRBJ2-1; TRBD2 aligns across 9 bases. The germline V gene encodes CDR1 MDHEN and CDR2 SYDVKM. The CDR3 runs 16 residues. The ends lost 5 bases at V and 2 bases at J; junction bases unmatched: 7. The CDR3: CASSLLSSGTYNEQFF. As DNA, the CDR3 is TGTGCCAGCAGTCTATTATCTAGCGGGACCTACAATGAGCAGTTCTTC.

The chain uses TRBV14 and TRBJ2-2, with no clear D. CDR1 is SGHDN and CDR2 is FVKESK in the germline V gene. There are 14 residues in the CDR3. V lost 1 base to trimming and J lost 6 bases, with 9 bases between them. CDR3 region: CASSQALRAGELFF. CDR3 DNA sequence: TGTGCCAGCAGCCAAGCCCTACGGGCCGGGGAGCTGTTTTTT.

The V call is TRBV27, the J call TRBJ1-5; 9 nucleotides agree with TRBD1. After removal of 3 bases from V and 4 bases from J, the junction contained 4 bases not matched to a gene. The germline gives CDR1 MNHEY, CDR2 SMNVEV (reference sequence). The CDR3 sequence is 15 residues long. The CDR3 protein is CASSLRGQGNQPQHF. Written as DNA, the CDR3 is TGTGCCAGCAGTTTGCGAGGACAGGGGAATCAGCCCCAGCATTTT.

V is TRBV14 and J is TRBJ2-7; 8 positions match TRBD2. Germline-derived CDR1 and CDR2 are SGHDN and FVKESK. CDR3 length equals 15 residues. V trimming: 2 bases; J trimming: 0 bases; junction bases outside the gene matches: 3. CDR3 protein: CASSQLGRASYEQYF. CDR3 nucleotide sequence: TGTGCCAGCAGCCAACTCGGGAGGGCCTCCTACGAGCAGTACTTC. Based on the CDR3 plus reference TRBV14 and TRBJ2-7, the full variable domain is EAGVTQFPSHSVIEKGQTVTLRCDPISGHDNLYWYRRVMGKEIKFLLHFVKESKQDESGMPNNRFLAERTGGTYSTLKVQPAELEDSGVYFCASSQLGRASYEQYFGPGTRLTVT.

The chain is built from TRBV7-8 and TRBJ2-1; D uncertain. The CDR3 loop spans 12 amino acids. Germline CDR1 reads SGHVS; CDR2 reads FQNEAQ. V lost 4 bases and J lost 7, with 8 bases in between. The CDR3 reads CASSSAWNEQFF. The CDR3 DNA sequence: TGTGCCAGCAGCTCAGCGTGGAATGAGCAGTTCTTC.

The chain employs TRBV30 and TRBJ2-1; D not certain. The CDR3 has 11 amino acids. V was cut by 4 bases and J by 7 bases, with 8 bases left in between. Germline V gene sequence: CDR1 GTSNPN, CDR2 SVGIG (reference sequence). This CDR3 is CAWMGANEQFF. The DNA for the CDR3 is TGTGCCTGGATGGGTGCGAATGAGCAGTTCTTC.

This sequence joins TRBV20-1 and TRBJ2-3, with 8 bases lining up with TRBD1. Trimming removed 6 bases from V and 6 bases from J; junction bases left unmatched: 11. The CDR3 sequence is 14 residues long. CDR1 and CDR2 from the germline V gene are DFQATT and SNEGSKA (reference sequence). The CDR3 coding sequence is TGCAGTGCCCACGACTCAGGGGGCTTGGATACGCAGTATTTT. Translating gives CSAHDSGGLDTQYF.

The V gene is TRBV12-3 or TRBV12-4, the J gene TRBJ2-1, with no clear D. V lost 5 bases and J lost 5, with 4 bases in between. The CDR3 covers 11 residues. In nucleotides, the CDR3 is TGTGCCAGCAGTAACGACAATGAGCAGTTCTTC. Translated: CASSNDNEQFF.